These 14 T cell receptor beta chains were all obtained from the same sample, sequenced in a study of shared clonotypes between healthy human individuals. Measured with immunoSEQ multiplex PCR; TCRdb has only the in-frame clones, and not every one. The sample holds about 1,500,000 clones, approximately 96% seen once. The sequenced sample consisted of naive CD4+ T cells sorted from blood. Subset given: CD45RA+ positively selected. The receptors were gathered from a man aged 25 to 45 in good health.

Points on this clone: Distinct nucleotide sequences in the sample also encode this CDR3. The J gene is TRBJ1-3, the V gene TRBV7-9, with a possible D match to TRBD1 (5 bases). V was clipped by 1 base and J by 0 bases, with 7 bases between them. This CDR3 spans 15 amino acids. From germline, CDR1 is SEHNR and CDR2 FQNEAQ (reference sequence). CDR3 residues: CASSLGGNSGNTIYF. The CDR3 nucleotides are TGTGCCAGCAGCTTAGGGGGGAACTCTGGAAACACCATATATTTT.

The chain carries TRBV27 and TRBJ2-7; a weak D match, TRBD1 (6 bases). This CDR3 contains 14 residues. The V gene's germline CDR1 is MNHEY and CDR2 SMNVEV (reference sequence). V was trimmed by 8 bases and J by 3 bases, leaving 17 bases between them. The DNA of the CDR3 is TGTGCCAGCGGGGGCCTGAGTTGGGTCTACGAGCAGTACTTC. Translating it yields CASGGLSWVYEQYF.

The chain links TRBV5-1 to TRBJ1-2, with a possible D match to TRBD1 (6 bases). Trimming pared 1 base from V and 3 bases from J, leaving 16 bases between. Germline loops: CDR1 SGHRS, CDR2 YFSETQ. The CDR3 length is 16 residues. CDR3 protein: CASSLSQGRGDYGYTF. Written as DNA, the CDR3 is TGCGCCAGCAGCTTGAGCCAGGGGCGGGGTGACTATGGCTACACCTTC.

The chain combines TRBV6-5 with TRBJ2-5, with D possibly being TRBD2 (5 bases). The V gene's germline CDR1 is MNHEY and CDR2 SVGAGI. Trimming shortened V by 0 bases and J by 4 bases, and 12 bases separated the two germline ends. This CDR3 spans 15 amino acids. DNA of the CDR3: TGTGCCAGCAGTTACTCTCTTCTAGCACTAGAGACCCAGTACTTC. Protein product: CASSYSLLALETQYF.

This chain uses TRBV27 with TRBJ1-1; D not certain. The CDR3 is 13 amino acids. The germline V and J ends were trimmed by 2 bases and 3 bases, with 7 bases remaining between them. CDR1 and CDR2 from the germline V gene are MNHEY and SMNVEV (reference sequence). CDR3: CASSLEEHTEAFF. In nucleotides, the CDR3 is TGTGCCAGCAGTTTAGAGGAGCACACTGAAGCTTTCTTT.

The chain employs TRBV27 and TRBJ2-3; 11 bases are a match to TRBD2. The CDR3 extends over 15 amino acids. J was trimmed by 7 bases and V by 3 bases; bases with no gene match: 6. The germline V gene has CDR1 MNHEY and CDR2 SMNVEV (reference sequence). The CDR3 nucleotides read TGTGCCAGCAGTTTCACTAGCGGGAGTGGGAATACGCAGTATTTT. It encodes CASSFTSGSGNTQYF.

The chain combines TRBV6-5 with TRBJ2-7; 7 nucleotides line up with TRBD1. The CDR3 contains 14 residues. CDR1 and CDR2 (germline): MNHEY, SVGAGI. Trimming removed 6 bases from V and 3 bases from J; junction bases left unmatched: 8. Here the CDR3 DNA reads TGTGCCAGCAGGCCTCCGGGACAGAGCTACGAGCAGTACTTC. It translates to CASRPPGQSYEQYF.

The chain has TRBV28 and TRBJ2-7, with D possibly being TRBD2 (6 bases). V lost 2 bases and J lost 1, with 9 bases in between. The CDR3 length is 14 residues. Germline-derived CDR1 and CDR2 are MDHEN and SYDVKM. The DNA of the CDR3 is TGTGCCAGCAGTTTAAGACGGGAGTCCTACGAGCAGTACTTC. Translation: CASSLRRESYEQYF.

The V call is TRBV23-1, the J call TRBJ2-7; tentative D call: TRBD2 (6 bases). TRBV23-1 is given ORF status, its function remaining uncertain. V lost 3 bases and J lost 0, with 15 bases in between. The CDR3 totals 16 residues. The CDR3 DNA follows: TGCGCCAGCAGTCAGTCCCGGGAGTTTTTCTCCTACGAGCAGTACTTC. It encodes CASSQSREFFSYEQYF.

The genes are TRBV19 and TRBJ2-3; possibly TRBD1 for D (6 bases). This CDR3 comprises 12 residues. In germline, CDR1 is LNHDA, CDR2 SQIVND (reference sequence). V lost 7 bases, J lost 7 bases, and 12 bases lay in between. This chain's CDR3 is CASNLRGNTQYF. The CDR3, as DNA: TGTGCCAGTAACCTGAGGGGGAATACGCAGTATTTT. The full variable domain, its missing parts supplied by reference TRBV19 and TRBJ2-3, is DGGITQSPKYLFRKEGQNVTLSCEQNLNHDAMYWYRQDPGQGLRLIYYSQIVNDFQKGDIAEGYSVSREKKESFPLTVTSAQKNPTAFYLCASNLRGNTQYFGPGTRLTVL.

The rearrangement joins TRBV6-1 to TRBJ2-4; D remains ambiguous. V shed 1 base and J shed 13 bases, with 11 bases lying between them. The CDR3 totals 12 residues. The germline gives CDR1 MNHNS, CDR2 SASEGT. The CDR3 region is CASSEVGQAQYF. CDR3 DNA: TGTGCCAGCAGTGAAGTAGGGCAAGCCCAGTACTTC.

The chain couples TRBV7-2 to TRBJ2-1; 13 bases map to TRBD2. V gave up 1 base and J gave up 13 bases; unmatched junction bases: 7. CDR3 length equals 15 residues. Per the germline V gene, CDR1 is SGHTA and CDR2 is FQGNSA. For the CDR3, the DNA is TGTGCCAGCAGCTTAGAAGGACTAGCGGGAGTCAGACAGTTCTTC. It specifies CASSLEGLAGVRQFF.

DNA of the CDR3: TGTGCCAGTAGTATTTACCCGATAAATTCTAACTATGGCTACACCTTC. It is translated as CASSIYPINSNYGYTF. The V and J genes are TRBV19 and TRBJ1-2; D is unclear. V lost 3 bases, J lost 0 bases, and 14 bases lay in between. The V gene's germline CDR1 is LNHDA and CDR2 SQIVND (reference sequence). The CDR3 is 16 amino acids.

The J gene is TRBJ2-3, the V gene TRBV2, with D unresolved. Germline V lookup: CDR1 SNHLY, CDR2 FYNNEI. Trimming removed 3 bases at V and 2 bases at J, with 9 bases between. This CDR3 spans 14 amino acids. CDR3 sequence (DNA): TGTGCCAGCAGTGAGGTGGGATACACAGATACGCAGTATTTT. This sequence encodes CASSEVGYTDTQYF.